This T cell receptor (beta chain) comes out of a study of T cell responses to AZD1222 COVID-19 vaccine. Generated by immunoSEQ multiplex PCR, the TCRdb table keeps only in-frame clones and is missing some. This sample has 98,000 or so clones, with approximately 89% found just once. The V gene lost 2 bases and the J gene lost 7 bases, with 6 bases spanning the gap. The CDR3 is made up of 12 amino acids. Germline V lookup: CDR1 LGHNA, CDR2 YSLEER. The source was peripheral blood, collected on day 0 of AZD1222 vaccination. V usage is TRBV4-3 and J usage is TRBJ2-1; D not resolved. This clonotype was obtained from an adult in good health. The CDR3 DNA is TGCGCCAGCAGCCAAAGGCGGAATGAGCAGTTCTTC. Its translation: CASSQRRNEQFF.